These 28 T cell receptor beta chains came from one sample sequenced in a study of blood T cell repertoires in COVID-19. The data were produced by immunoSEQ multiplex PCR, yet TCRdb's version contains in-frame clones alone and is incomplete. The table records some 170,000 clones, roughly 87% of them present only once. The sequencing sample was made of peripheral blood. The receptors derive from a woman aged 70 to 79 with acute or convalescent COVID-19.

The V gene is TRBV20-1, the J gene TRBJ1-1; D call uncertain. V was cut by 2 bases and J by 5 bases, with 6 bases left in between. The CDR3 is 11 residues long. Germline V gene sequence: CDR1 DFQATT, CDR2 SNEGSKA (reference sequence). CDR3 in DNA: TGCAGTGCTAGACTTCGTACTGAAGCTTTCTTT. Translated, it gives CSARLRTEAFF.

This rearrangement joins TRBV29-1 to TRBJ2-6; unclear D gene. Germline assignment: CDR1 SQVTM and CDR2 ANQGSEA. The ends were cut back, 7 bases at V and 3 bases at J, with 13 bases in the middle. CDR3 length: 14 residues. The CDR3 coding sequence is TGCAGCGCCCTTTCCTATGGTGGGGCCAACGTCCTGACTTTC. It specifies CSALSYGGANVLTF.

The chain joins TRBV28 to TRBJ2-1; D might be TRBD2 (5 bases). This CDR3 spans 14 amino acids. Germline loops: CDR1 MDHEN, CDR2 SYDVKM. V was pared by 5 bases and J by 6 bases, with 14 bases between. The CDR3 sequence: CASSPGIPRNEQFF. The CDR3 coding sequence is TGTGCCAGCAGTCCGGGAATTCCGCGCAATGAGCAGTTCTTC.

The chain recombines TRBV4-1 with TRBJ1-1; the match to TRBD1 covers 7 bases. V shed 4 bases and J 1 base; nucleotides not matched to a gene: 3. The germline CDR1 and CDR2 sequences are MGHRA and YSYEKL. The CDR3 totals 14 residues. The CDR3 DNA reads as TGCGCCAGCAGCCCATGGACAGGGAACACTGAAGCTTTCTTT. Its protein product is CASSPWTGNTEAFF.

This chain uses TRBV5-1 with TRBJ2-5; TRBD2 aligns across 9 bases. The germline V gene encodes CDR1 SGHRS and CDR2 YFSETQ. V lost 1 base, J lost 4 bases, and 8 bases stayed unmatched. This CDR3 has 16 amino acids. As DNA, the CDR3 is TGCGCCAGCAGCTTGCTGGGCGGGGGGGCCTCAGAGACCCAGTACTTC. Amino acids: CASSLLGGGASETQYF.

The V call is TRBV19, the J call TRBJ1-2; the D gene is possibly TRBD1 (5 bases). Germline V gene lookup returns CDR1 LNHDA and CDR2 SQIVND (reference sequence). Trimming removed 5 bases at V and 3 bases at J, with 10 bases between. The CDR3 covers 13 residues. CDR3 sequence: CASSDRTHYGYTF. CDR3 nucleotide sequence: TGTGCCAGTAGTGATCGGACACACTATGGCTACACCTTC. The full variable domain, in which reference TRBV19 and TRBJ1-2 provide the parts outside the CDR3, is DGGITQSPKYLFRKEGQNVTLSCEQNLNHDAMYWYRQDPGQGLRLIYYSQIVNDFQKGDIAEGYSVSREKKESFPLTVTSAQKNPTAFYLCASSDRTHYGYTFGSGTRLTVV.

The rearrangement links TRBV21-1 to TRBJ2-5; TRBD1, the D gene given by the table, was not confirmed from the DNA. TRBV21-1 is labeled a pseudogene. The CDR3 has 14 amino acids. The CDR3 region has the DNA TGTGCCAGCAGCAAACTCAGTTACCAAGAGACCCAGTACTTC. Its protein product is CASSKLSYQETQYF.

This clone was seen a single time. This chain joins TRBV19 and TRBJ1-1, with no clear D. V dropped 3 bases and J dropped 0 bases, with 5 bases sitting between them. Germline V gives CDR1 LNHDA, CDR2 SQIVND (reference sequence). The CDR3 totals 13 residues. This CDR3 is CASSISVNTEAFF. In DNA, the CDR3 is TGTGCCAGTAGTATTAGTGTGAACACTGAAGCTTTCTTT.

The chain combines TRBV29-1 with TRBJ2-7; D perhaps matches TRBD1 (6 bases). The CDR3 has 13 residues. The V end was cut by 5 bases, the J end by 4 bases, with 15 bases between. In germline, CDR1 is SQVTM, CDR2 ANQGSEA. The CDR3 spells CSVLAGTKYEQYF. The DNA of the CDR3 is TGCAGCGTTTTGGCCGGGACAAAATACGAGCAGTACTTC.

The rearrangement joins TRBV7-9 to TRBJ2-1, with 11 bases lining up with TRBD2. Germline V gives CDR1 SEHNR, CDR2 FQNEAQ (reference sequence). V was clipped by 1 base and J by 10 bases; unmatched bases: 6. The CDR3 sequence is 15 residues long. The CDR3 bases are TGTGCCAGCAGCTTAGAAACTAGCGGGAGCCAAGAGCAGTTCTTC. Translating it yields CASSLETSGSQEQFF.

The V call is TRBV30, the J call TRBJ1-2, with 9 nucleotides matching TRBD1. Unmatched junction bases numbered 16, after V lost 8 bases and J lost 3 bases. The CDR3 consists of 16 residues. Germline V gene data show CDR1 as GTSNPN and CDR2 as SVGIG (reference sequence). CDR3 bases: TGTGCCGGAACTCCCCGCCAGGGACAGGGAGACTATGGCTACACCTTC. Its protein product is CAGTPRQGQGDYGYTF.

The V gene is TRBV7-2, the J gene TRBJ2-3, with D perhaps matching TRBD2 (6 bases). The V gene lost 1 base and the J gene lost 5 bases, with 16 bases spanning the gap. The germline V gene encodes CDR1 SGHTA and CDR2 FQGNSA. The CDR3 loop spans 16 amino acids. Here the CDR3 DNA reads TGTGCCAGCAGCTTAGTAGCGGCTGTAGTGGAAGATACGCAGTATTTT. Its protein product is CASSLVAAVVEDTQYF. Complete variable domain (other parts from reference TRBV7-2 and TRBJ2-3): GAGVSQSPSNKVTEKGKDVELRCDPISGHTALYWYRQSLGQGLEFLIYFQGNSAPDKSGLPSDRFSAERTGGSVSTLTIQRTQQEDSAVYLCASSLVAAVVEDTQYFGPGTRLTVL.

This clone was recorded only once. The chain links TRBV7-6 to TRBJ2-2; TRBD2 agrees at 12 bases. Trimming cost V 3 bases and J 5 bases; bases outside gene matches: 7. Germline values: CDR1 SGHVS, CDR2 FNYEAQ. The CDR3 has 17 residues. The CDR3 here is CASSFRLAGAGTGELFF. In DNA, the CDR3 is TGTGCCAGCAGCTTCCGACTAGCGGGAGCTGGAACCGGGGAGCTGTTTTTT.

The chain couples TRBV6-2 or TRBV6-3 to TRBJ2-7; 7 positions agree with TRBD1. V lost 2 bases to trimming and J lost 12 bases; unmatched junction nucleotides: 10. The CDR3 has 13 amino acids. Germline CDR1 is MNHEY and CDR2 is SVGEGT. CDR3 in DNA: TGTGCCAGCAGTTACGATCGGCTGGACAGGCGGTACTTC. Encoded protein: CASSYDRLDRRYF.

The chain is built from TRBV6-5 and TRBJ2-7, with D maybe TRBD2 (6 bases). Germline CDR1 and CDR2: MNHEY and SVGAGI. CDR3 length: 15 residues. V dropped 5 bases and J dropped 2 bases, with 16 bases sitting between them. The DNA of the CDR3 is TGTGCCAGCAGTCCCAGGAGGGTCGGAGCCTACGAGCAGTACTTC. This codes for CASSPRRVGAYEQYF.

J is TRBJ2-2 and V is TRBV3-1 (or the pseudogene TRBV3-2); 7 nucleotides align to TRBD1. Per the germline V gene, CDR1 is LGHDT and CDR2 is YNNKEL (reference sequence). The CDR3 length is 13 residues. V was clipped by 4 bases and J by 7 bases; unmatched bases: 3. The CDR3 DNA reads TGTGCCAGCAGCCGCCAGGGGGTCGGGGAGCTGTTTTTT. Translating it yields CASSRQGVGELFF.

V usage is TRBV6-2 or TRBV6-3 and J usage is TRBJ2-2; tentatively, D is TRBD1 (5 bases). The germline V gene has CDR1 MNHEY and CDR2 SVGEGT. This CDR3 region has 16 residues. V was trimmed by 0 bases and J by 1 base, leaving 9 bases between them. CDR3 sequence reads: CASSYSVTGNTGELFF. CDR3 nucleotides: TGTGCCAGCAGTTACTCGGTCACAGGGAACACCGGGGAGCTGTTTTTT.

The CDR3 region has the DNA TGTGCCTGCGCGGGGGACACTGAAGCTTTCTTT. It encodes CACAGDTEAFF. The chain couples TRBV7-2 to TRBJ1-1, with D maybe TRBD1 (5 bases). CDR1 is SGHTA and CDR2 is FQGNSA in the germline V gene. This CDR3 region has 11 residues. The V and J ends lost 11 bases and 3 bases respectively, with 10 bases between them.

This sequence joins TRBV7-3 and TRBJ2-1; 10 bases agree with TRBD1. Germline CDR1 is SGHTA and CDR2 is FQGTGA. Trimming cost V 3 bases and J 9 bases; bases outside gene matches: 8. The CDR3 extends over 15 amino acids. The CDR3 DNA is TGTGCCAGCAGCTTGGACAGGGGGTCCCACCGTGAGCAGTTCTTC. Its translation: CASSLDRGSHREQFF.

This sequence joins TRBV11-1 and TRBJ1-3; no definite D call. V shed 5 bases and J shed 1 base, with 12 bases lying between them. Looked up from germline, CDR1 is SGHAT and CDR2 is FQDESV (reference sequence). The CDR3 spans 15 residues. The CDR3 DNA is TGTGCCAGCAGCCCTCGTCTAGATTCTGGAAACACCATATATTTT. Its protein product is CASSPRLDSGNTIYF.

The CDR3 loop reads CASSQEYYDRGNSPLHF. CDR3 nucleotides: TGCGCCAGCAGCCAAGAATACTACGACAGGGGAAATTCACCCCTCCACTTT. J is TRBJ1-6 and V is TRBV4-3, with 8 bases that match TRBD1. The CDR3 loop spans 17 amino acids. V was clipped by 0 bases and J by 7 bases; unmatched bases: 8. Germline lookup yields CDR1 LGHNA and CDR2 YSLEER.

This sequence joins TRBV7-8 and TRBJ2-3; 11 nucleotides line up with TRBD2. The CDR3 has 16 residues. In germline, CDR1 is SGHVS, CDR2 FQNEAQ. V lost 2 bases and J lost 0; bases outside the gene matches: 1. In DNA form, the CDR3 reads TGTGCCAGCAGCTTAAGGACTAGCGGGAGCACAGATACGCAGTATTTT. Protein sequence: CASSLRTSGSTDTQYF.

This chain links TRBV7-2 with TRBJ2-3; 11 positions agree with TRBD2. Per germline, CDR1 SGHTA and CDR2 FQGNSA. V lost 1 base and J lost 1; bases outside the gene matches: 4. The CDR3 runs 17 residues. The CDR3 spells CASSLGLAGGRTDTQYF. In nucleotides, the CDR3 is TGTGCCAGCAGCTTAGGGCTAGCGGGGGGCCGCACAGATACGCAGTATTTT.

The table lists this clone with a count of one. This chain connects TRBV5-1 to TRBJ2-6; TRBD1 agrees at 7 bases. The V gene's germline CDR1 is SGHRS and CDR2 YFSETQ. The CDR3 spans 17 residues. J gave up 0 bases and V 7 bases, and 10 bases lay outside the gene matches. CDR3 DNA sequence: TGCGCCAGCTCCTGGACAGGCCTGAGCTCTGGGGCCAACGTCCTGACTTTC. This translates into CASSWTGLSSGANVLTF.

The count of this clone is one. This chain uses TRBV28 with TRBJ2-1; 12 bases are shared with TRBD2. The germline V gene has CDR1 MDHEN and CDR2 SYDVKM. V dropped 2 bases and J dropped 4; count of bases not matched to a gene: 3. The CDR3 sequence is 16 residues long. CDR3 protein: CASSLLAGGKYNEQFF. CDR3 DNA: TGTGCCAGCAGTTTACTAGCGGGAGGGAAGTACAATGAGCAGTTCTTC.

CDR3: CASSLPSSGGYTF. The CDR3 nucleotides are TGTGCCAGCAGTTTACCCTCCTCAGGTGGCTACACCTTC. V gene TRBV12-3 or TRBV12-4 combines with J gene TRBJ1-2; no definite D call. CDR3 length: 13 residues. Deletions cut 2 bases from V and 7 bases from J, with 11 bases between.

The chain has TRBV4-1 and TRBJ1-3; weak D call: TRBD1 (5 bases). This CDR3 region has 15 residues. Germline CDR1 and CDR2: MGHRA and YSYEKL. V was clipped by 1 base and J by 4 bases, with 11 bases between them. In DNA form, the CDR3 reads TGCGCCAGCAGCCAAGTGCAGGGAGGGGGAAACACCATATATTTT. It is translated as CASSQVQGGGNTIYF.

The CDR3 DNA follows: TGTGCCAGCAGCTTCGGGGTGGTTAGCAATCAGCCCCAGCATTTT. Its translation: CASSFGVVSNQPQHF. This rearrangement joins TRBV7-8 to TRBJ1-5, with D unclear. The CDR3 length is 15 residues. V dropped 3 bases and J dropped 0 bases, with 9 bases sitting between them. Germline-derived CDR1 and CDR2 are SGHVS and FQNEAQ.